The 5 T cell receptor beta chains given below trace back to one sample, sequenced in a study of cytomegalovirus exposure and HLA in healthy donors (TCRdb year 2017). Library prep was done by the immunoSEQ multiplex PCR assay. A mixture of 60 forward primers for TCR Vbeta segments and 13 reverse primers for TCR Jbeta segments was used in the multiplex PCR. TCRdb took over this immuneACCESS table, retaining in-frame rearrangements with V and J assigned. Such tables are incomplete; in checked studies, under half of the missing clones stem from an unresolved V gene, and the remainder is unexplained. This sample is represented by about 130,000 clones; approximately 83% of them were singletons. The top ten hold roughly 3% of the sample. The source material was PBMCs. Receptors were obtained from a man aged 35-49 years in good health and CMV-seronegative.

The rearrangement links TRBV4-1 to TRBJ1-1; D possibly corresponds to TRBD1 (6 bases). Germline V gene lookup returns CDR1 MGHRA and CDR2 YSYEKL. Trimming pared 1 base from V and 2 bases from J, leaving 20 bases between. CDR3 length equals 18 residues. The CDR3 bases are TGCGCCAGCAGCCAAGGCAGCCAGGGGTTATGGATAAACACTGAAGCTTTCTTT. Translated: CASSQGSQGLWINTEAFF.

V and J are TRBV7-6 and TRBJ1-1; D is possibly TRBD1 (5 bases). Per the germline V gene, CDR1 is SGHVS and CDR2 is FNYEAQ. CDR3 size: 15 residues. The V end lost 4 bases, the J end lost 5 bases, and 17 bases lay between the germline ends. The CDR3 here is CASSSDLGAWTEAFF. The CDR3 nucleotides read TGTGCCAGCAGCTCCGACTTAGGGGCCTGGACTGAAGCTTTCTTT.

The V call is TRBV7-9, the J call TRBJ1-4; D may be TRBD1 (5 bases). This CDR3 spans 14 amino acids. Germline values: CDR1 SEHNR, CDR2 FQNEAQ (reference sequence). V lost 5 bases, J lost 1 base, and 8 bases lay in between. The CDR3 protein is CASSIRETNEKLFF. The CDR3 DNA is TGTGCCAGCAGCATCAGGGAAACTAATGAAAAACTGTTTTTT.

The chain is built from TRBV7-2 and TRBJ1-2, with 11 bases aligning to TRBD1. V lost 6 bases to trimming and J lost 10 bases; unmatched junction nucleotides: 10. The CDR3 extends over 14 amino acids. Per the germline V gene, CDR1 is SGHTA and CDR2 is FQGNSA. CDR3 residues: CASSSPGQGVPYTF. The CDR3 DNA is TGTGCCAGCAGTTCACCGGGACAGGGGGTCCCCTACACCTTC.

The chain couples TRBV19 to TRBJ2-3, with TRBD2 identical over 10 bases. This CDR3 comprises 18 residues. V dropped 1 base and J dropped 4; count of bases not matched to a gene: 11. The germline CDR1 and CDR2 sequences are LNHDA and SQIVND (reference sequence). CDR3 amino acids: CASSIGALAGDLPDTQYF. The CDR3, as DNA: TGTGCCAGTAGTATAGGCGCGCTAGCGGGAGATCTCCCAGATACGCAGTATTTT.